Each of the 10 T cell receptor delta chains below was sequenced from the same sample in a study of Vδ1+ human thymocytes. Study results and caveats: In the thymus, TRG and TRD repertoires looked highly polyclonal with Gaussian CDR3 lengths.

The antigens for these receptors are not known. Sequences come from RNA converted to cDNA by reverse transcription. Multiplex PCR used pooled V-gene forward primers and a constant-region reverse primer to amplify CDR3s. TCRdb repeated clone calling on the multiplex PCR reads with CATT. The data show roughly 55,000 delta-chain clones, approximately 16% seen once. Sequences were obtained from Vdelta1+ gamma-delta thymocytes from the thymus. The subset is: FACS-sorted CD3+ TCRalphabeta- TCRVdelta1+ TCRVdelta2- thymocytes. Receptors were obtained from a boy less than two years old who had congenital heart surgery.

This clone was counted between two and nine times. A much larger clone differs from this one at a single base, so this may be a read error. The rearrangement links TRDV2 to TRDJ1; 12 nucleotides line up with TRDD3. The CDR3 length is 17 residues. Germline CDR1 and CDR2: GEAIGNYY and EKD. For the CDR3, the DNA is TGTGCCTGTGACCCTGGGGGATACGCCTTCGGCACCGATAAACCCATCTTT. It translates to CACDPGGYAFGTDKPIF.

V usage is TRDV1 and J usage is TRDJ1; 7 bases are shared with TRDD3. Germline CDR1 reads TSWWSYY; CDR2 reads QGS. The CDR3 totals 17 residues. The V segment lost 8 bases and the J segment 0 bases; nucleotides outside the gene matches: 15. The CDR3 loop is CALSGEYWGWYTDKLIF. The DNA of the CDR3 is TGTGCTCTTTCCGGGGAGTACTGGGGATGGTACACCGATAAACTCATCTTT.

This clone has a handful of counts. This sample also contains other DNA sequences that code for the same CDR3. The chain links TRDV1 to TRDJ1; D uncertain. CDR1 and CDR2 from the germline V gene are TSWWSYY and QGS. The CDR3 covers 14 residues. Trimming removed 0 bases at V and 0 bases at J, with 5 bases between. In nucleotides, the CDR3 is TGTGCTCTTGGGGAACTAGGCCACACCGATAAACTCATCTTT. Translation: CALGELGHTDKLIF.

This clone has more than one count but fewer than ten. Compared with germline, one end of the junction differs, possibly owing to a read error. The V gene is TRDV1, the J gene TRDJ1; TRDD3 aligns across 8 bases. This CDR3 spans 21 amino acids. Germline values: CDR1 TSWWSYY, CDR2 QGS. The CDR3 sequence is CALKMPSPSPNWGPYTDKLIF. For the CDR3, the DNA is TGTGCTCTTAAGATGCCTTCCCCATCACCCAACTGGGGGCCGTACACCGATAAGCTCATCTTT.

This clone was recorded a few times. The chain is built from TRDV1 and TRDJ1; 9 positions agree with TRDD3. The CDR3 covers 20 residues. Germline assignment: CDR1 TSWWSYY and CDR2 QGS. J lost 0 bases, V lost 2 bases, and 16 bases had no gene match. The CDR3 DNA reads TGTGCTCTTGGGGAATCGCGGAAACTCGCTGGGGGATCGTACACCGATAAACTCATCTTT. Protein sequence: CALGESRKLAGGSYTDKLIF.

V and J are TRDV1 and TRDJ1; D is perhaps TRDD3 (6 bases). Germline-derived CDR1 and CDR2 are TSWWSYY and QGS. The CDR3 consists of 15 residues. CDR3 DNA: TGTGCCGTAGGTACGGTGGTGGATACTGGCGATAAACTCATCTTT. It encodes CAVGTVVDTGDKLIF.

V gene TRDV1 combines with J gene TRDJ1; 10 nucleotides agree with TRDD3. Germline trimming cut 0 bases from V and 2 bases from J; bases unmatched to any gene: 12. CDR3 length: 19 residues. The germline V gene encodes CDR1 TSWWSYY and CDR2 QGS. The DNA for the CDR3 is TGTGCTCTTGGGGAACTTGGGAGAGTCTGGGGGATATGGACCGATAAACTCATCTTT. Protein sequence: CALGELGRVWGIWTDKLIF.

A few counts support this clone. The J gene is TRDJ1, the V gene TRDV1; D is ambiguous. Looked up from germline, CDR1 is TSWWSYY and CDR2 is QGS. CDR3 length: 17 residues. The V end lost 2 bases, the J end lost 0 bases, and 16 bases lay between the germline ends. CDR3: CALGERERPRYTDKLIF. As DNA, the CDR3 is TGTGCTCTTGGGGAAAGAGAGAGGCCCCGCTACACCGATAAACTCATCTTT.

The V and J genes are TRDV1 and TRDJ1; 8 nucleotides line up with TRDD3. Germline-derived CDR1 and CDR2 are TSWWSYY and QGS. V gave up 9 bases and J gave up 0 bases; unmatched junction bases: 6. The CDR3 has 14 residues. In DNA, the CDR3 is TGTGCTCTGTCCAGGGGGGATAACACCGATAAACTCATCTTT. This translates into CALSRGDNTDKLIF.

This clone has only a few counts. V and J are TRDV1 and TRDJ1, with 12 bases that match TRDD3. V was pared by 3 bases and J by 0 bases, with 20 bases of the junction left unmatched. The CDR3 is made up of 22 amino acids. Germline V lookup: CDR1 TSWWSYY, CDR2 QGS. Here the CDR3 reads CALGDPFGRFLGDTRDTDKLIF. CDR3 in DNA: TGTGCTCTTGGGGACCCCTTTGGTCGGTTTCTGGGGGATACGCGGGACACCGATAAACTCATCTTT.